The next 23 T cell receptor beta chains were all read from a single sample in a study of immune characterization of retroperitoneal liposarcoma. In TCRdb, the PCR reads were re-called with MiXCR into one record per CDR3 protein. This sample has 7,000 to 8,500 distinct CDR3 sequences; under 50% occur once, and the top ten carry about 15%. Material: tumor tissue. All receptors come from a male donor with retroperitoneal liposarcoma.

The CDR3 sequence: CASSPAAGGTQYF. CDR3 coding DNA: TGTGCCAGCAGCCCCGCGGCCGGTGGGACCCAGTACTTC. V usage is TRBV7-2 and J usage is TRBJ2-5; no clear D gene. CDR3 size: 13 residues. Per germline, CDR1 SGHTA and CDR2 FQGNSA. The ends were cut back, 5 bases at V and 7 bases at J, with 14 bases in the middle.

This clonotype has a handful of counts. This chain uses TRBV6-1 with TRBJ1-3; D call uncertain. CDR3 size: 13 residues. From germline, CDR1 is MNHNS and CDR2 SASEGT. Trimming removed 4 bases from V and 7 bases from J, with 11 bases in between. The CDR3, as DNA: TGTGCCAGCAGTGCGTTAGGGAGGAACACCATATATTTT. It yields the protein CASSALGRNTIYF.

This clonotype was counted a few times. V usage is TRBV25-1 and J usage is TRBJ2-1, with a weak D call TRBD2 (7 bases). This CDR3 spans 13 amino acids. The V end lost 5 bases, the J end lost 4 bases, and 9 bases lay between the germline ends. Looked up from germline, CDR1 is MGHDK and CDR2 is SYGVNS. CDR3 DNA: TGTGCCAGCAGTAAGGGGGGGTACAATGAGCAGTTCTTC. Translated: CASSKGGYNEQFF.

The CDR3 sequence is CASSYSPTSGYNEQFF. CDR3 DNA sequence: TGTGCCAGCAGTTACTCGCCGACTAGCGGTTACAATGAGCAGTTCTTC. The chain uses TRBV6-2 or TRBV6-3 and TRBJ2-1; TRBD2 matches 9 bases. This CDR3 is 16 amino acids long. Germline-derived CDR1 and CDR2 are MNHEY and SVGEGT. Trimming took 0 bases from V and 4 from J; bases not matched to a gene: 4.

The chain joins TRBV6-1 to TRBJ2-1; TRBD2 aligns across 7 bases. Matching the DNA end better, TRBJ2-7 makes the J call doubtful. Germline V gene sequence: CDR1 MNHNS, CDR2 SASEGT. This CDR3 has 16 amino acids. The CDR3 loop is CASSSARGDYYNEQYF. DNA for the CDR3: TGTGCCAGCAGTTCCGCACGGGGGGACTACTACAATGAGCAGTACTTC.

This clonotype has just a few counts. The V and J genes are TRBV7-2 and TRBJ2-1; TRBD2 matches 7 bases. The J call is uncertain, as TRBJ2-5 better fits the DNA end. The CDR3 runs to 14 residues. Germline CDR1 SGHTA, CDR2 FQGNSA. CDR3 sequence: CASSPAGRVETQYF. The CDR3 bases are TGTGCCAGCAGCCCAGCGGGGAGGGTCGAGACCCAGTACTTC.

The sample holds a few counts of this clonotype. V and J are TRBV6-1 and TRBJ2-6; D call uncertain. Germline lookup yields CDR1 MNHNS and CDR2 SASEGT. The CDR3 covers 15 residues. V lost 8 bases and J 0 bases, leaving 11 bases between the germline ends. The CDR3 DNA sequence: TGTGCCAGCGTGTGGAGTATCTCTGGGGCCAACGTCCTGACTTTC. Its protein product is CASVWSISGANVLTF.

Judged by abundance, this clonotype is medium-sized. The V and J genes are TRBV6-1 and TRBJ2-5; D might be TRBD1 or TRBD2, each matching 6 bases. Matching the DNA end better, TRBJ2-7 makes the J call doubtful. Per germline, CDR1 MNHNS and CDR2 SASEGT. CDR3 length: 15 residues. The CDR3: CASSYGTQGGNEQYF. The CDR3 DNA reads as TGTGCCAGCAGCTACGGGACACAGGGCGGGAACGAGCAGTACTTC.

Relative to its sample, this clonotype is medium-sized. J is TRBJ2-3 and V is TRBV7-2, with 10 bases aligning to TRBD2. Trimming took 3 bases from V and 1 from J; bases not matched to a gene: 4. The germline CDR1 and CDR2 sequences are SGHTA and FQGNSA. This CDR3 contains 16 residues. The CDR3 nucleotides are TGTGCCAGCAGCTTCTGGGGGACTAGCGGCACAGATACGCAGTATTTT. Its translation: CASSFWGTSGTDTQYF.

This clonotype is medium-sized. The V gene is TRBV7-6, the J gene TRBJ2-5; D gene unclear. The germline V and J ends were trimmed by 1 base and 11 bases, with 23 bases remaining between them. This CDR3 has 16 residues. CDR1 is SGHVS, CDR2 FNYEAQ, per germline. CDR3 in amino acids: CASSLGPTQDGYEQYF. Here the CDR3 DNA reads TGTGCCAGCAGCTTAGGCCCCACCCAGGATGGCTATGAGCAGTACTTC. Drawing the rest from reference TRBV7-6 and TRBJ2-5, the complete variable domain is GAGVSQSPRYKVTKRGQDVALRCDPISGHVSLYWYRQALGQGPEFLTYFNYEAQQDKSGLPNDRFSAERPEGSISTLTIQRTEQRDSAMYRCASSLGPTQDGYEQYFGPGTRLLVL.

The gene calls are TRBV6-8 and TRBJ2-3, with D possibly TRBD2 on 5 matching bases. Looked up from germline, CDR1 is MNHGY and CDR2 is SAAAGT. Deletions cut 6 bases from V and 4 bases from J, with 20 bases between. The CDR3 is 16 residues long. The CDR3 sequence is CASRLQSEAISDTQYF. The CDR3 region has the DNA TGTGCCAGCAGGCTACAATCGGAGGCAATATCAGATACGCAGTATTTT.

The chain is built from TRBV6-1 and TRBJ1-1, with 9 bases lining up with TRBD1. Germline lookup yields CDR1 MNHNS and CDR2 SASEGT. The CDR3 has 14 residues. The V and J ends lost 9 bases and 11 bases, in that order; junction bases with no gene match: 16. CDR3 sequence (DNA): TGTGCCAGTCAGCTTATACAGGGGGCTGTTCAGGCTTTCTTT. Encoded protein: CASQLIQGAVQAFF.

This clonotype has a handful of counts. V is TRBV6-5 and J is TRBJ2-5, with TRBD1 matching over 9 bases. The V gene's germline CDR1 is MNHEY and CDR2 SVGAGI. The CDR3 consists of 14 residues. V lost 5 bases, J lost 5 bases, and 6 bases stayed unmatched. CDR3 nucleotide sequence: TGTGCCAGCAGTAGGACAGGGGAGCTGGAGACCCAGTACTTC. Its protein is CASSRTGELETQYF.

The rearrangement uses TRBV7-2 and TRBJ2-3; a weak D match, TRBD2 (7 bases). Germline assignment: CDR1 SGHTA and CDR2 FQGNSA. V was trimmed by 1 base and J by 3 bases, leaving 14 bases between them. The CDR3 runs to 16 residues. CDR3 coding DNA: TGTGCCAGCAGCTTAGACACGGGGAGGGGGACAGATACGCAGTATTTT. Translating gives CASSLDTGRGTDTQYF.

This clonotype was observed a few times. The V gene is TRBV11-2, the J gene TRBJ2-1, with unresolved D. The V gene's germline CDR1 is SGHAT and CDR2 FQNNGV. The V gene lost 1 base and the J gene lost 1 base, with 8 bases spanning the gap. This CDR3 comprises 15 residues. The CDR3: CASSLGQVSYNEQFF. The CDR3 nucleotides are TGTGCCAGCAGCTTAGGGCAGGTTTCCTACAATGAGCAGTTCTTC.

The chain couples TRBV6-1 to TRBJ1-6; 7 bases agree with TRBD1. The CDR3 covers 13 residues. CDR1 and CDR2 (germline): MNHNS, SASEGT. V was pared by 10 bases and J by 6 bases, with 6 bases of the junction left unmatched. Here the CDR3 DNA reads TGTGCCATCGTGGACAGGCTTAATTCACCCCTCCACTTT. Protein product: CAIVDRLNSPLHF.

J is TRBJ1-1 and V is TRBV6-5; no clear D. Per germline, CDR1 MNHEY and CDR2 SVGAGI. V was shortened by 2 bases and J by 1 base, with 5 bases between the two germline ends. The CDR3 contains 13 residues. DNA of the CDR3: TGTGCCAGCAGTTACCAGGAGAACACTGAAGCTTTCTTT. This gives the protein CASSYQENTEAFF.

The gene calls are TRBV6-8 and TRBJ2-4; 8 nucleotides line up with TRBD2. V was clipped by 2 bases and J by 13 bases; unmatched bases: 19. The CDR3 totals 17 residues. Germline V gives CDR1 MNHGY, CDR2 SAAAGT. The CDR3 sequence is CASSYRGGGKGNNEQYF. CDR3 nucleotides: TGTGCCAGCAGTTACCGGGGGGGGGGAAAGGGGAACAATGAGCAGTACTTC.

The chain links TRBV12-3 or TRBV12-4 to TRBJ2-5, with D possibly TRBD2 on 5 matching bases. The J call is uncertain, as TRBJ2-7 better fits the DNA end. This CDR3 has 15 amino acids. Here the CDR3 DNA reads TGTGCCAGCAGTTTTAGCGCCTCTAAGCACTACGAGCAGTACTTC. Amino acids: CASSFSASKHYEQYF.

This clonotype was seen more than once but under ten times. The chain recombines TRBV7-2 with TRBJ2-3; 8 nucleotides align to TRBD2. Germline CDR1 SGHTA, CDR2 FQGNSA. The CDR3 sequence is 14 residues long. Trimming at V came to 5 bases and at J to 4 bases, leaving 5 bases not matched to a gene. The CDR3 is CASSPRGGADTQYF. CDR3 sequence (DNA): TGTGCCAGCAGCCCTCGGGGGGGCGCAGATACGCAGTATTTT. Complete variable domain (other parts from reference TRBV7-2 and TRBJ2-3): GAGVSQSPSNKVTEKGKDVELRCDPISGHTALYWYRQSLGQGLEFLIYFQGNSAPDKSGLPSDRFSAERTGGSVSTLTIQRTQQEDSAVYLCASSPRGGADTQYFGPGTRLTVL.

The rearrangement uses TRBV7-6 and TRBJ2-1, with no clear D. Trimming removed 0 bases at V and 10 bases at J, with 19 bases between. The germline V gene encodes CDR1 SGHVS and CDR2 FNYEAQ. The CDR3 has 16 amino acids. The DNA of the CDR3 is TGTGCCAGCAGCTTAGCGTTAGGCGGCCGTCCCTACGAGCAGTTCTTC. It is translated as CASSLALGGRPYEQFF.

This clonotype was found once. The chain has TRBV6-1 and TRBJ2-4; 8 bases are a match to TRBD1. The germline V gene has CDR1 MNHNS and CDR2 SASEGT. J gave up 0 bases and V 2 bases, and 9 bases lay outside the gene matches. The CDR3 contains 18 residues. The CDR3 sequence is CASSERTGRGLAKNIQYF. In nucleotides, the CDR3 is TGTGCCAGCAGTGAAAGGACAGGGCGGGGACTAGCCAAAAACATTCAGTACTTC.

The chain joins TRBV7-2 to TRBJ2-1; 12 bases are shared with TRBD2. The DNA matches TRBJ2-5 better at its end, which makes the J call doubtful. The V gene's germline CDR1 is SGHTA and CDR2 FQGNSA. CDR3 length: 17 residues. The CDR3 reads CASSNGLAGTTPETQYF. The CDR3 DNA reads TGTGCCAGCAGCAACGGACTAGCGGGGACGACCCCAGAGACCCAGTACTTC.